This TCR beta chain is from a study of T cells after yellow fever vaccination (dated by TCRdb to between 2019 and 2020). Background for the entire study: Using CD3, CD45RA, CCR7 and CD95 staining, memory subsets (EM, EMRA, CM and Tscm) were sorted on a BD FACS Aria III. Bulk TCR alpha and beta repertoires were sequenced longitudinally to track T-cell clones before and after primary and booster YFV17D yellow fever vaccination. Sorting of memory subsets took place on days 0, 15 and 45 and at 18 months after primary vaccination, as well as on days 0, 15 and 45 after the 30-year booster. Blood was collected at multiple timepoints before and after primary and secondary immunization, and bulk PBMC replicates and cell subsets were isolated. The cohort comprised two healthy male donors, one aged 18 to 30 and one aged 30 to 40 years. The SMART-Seq v4 Ultra Low Input RNA kit was used to prepare libraries from fractions with low cell numbers.

Study-level results and caveats: The secondary T-cell response was found to be weaker but faster than the primary response, with a peak reached on day 5 rather than on day 15. In the sorted memory subsets on day 0, nearly all vaccine-responding clonotypes were below the level of detection. A small fraction of clonotypes appeared in both the CD4 and CD8 compartments, likely as a result of convergent recombination. After the booster, most clones that had expanded after primary vaccination were detected again (around 97% of CD4 and more than 85% of CD8), suggesting broad maintenance of memory. Computational filtering was required because FACS-sorted repertoires could contain abundant contaminating clonotypes from the bulk population. Because the study included only a couple of donors, the extent to which the findings can be generalized is limited.

According to the study, the label for this sample's treatment or condition signals: live attenuated yellow fever vaccine strain. PBMCs were isolated from peripheral blood using a standard Ficoll-Paque protocol. The RNeasy Micro Kit was used to extract RNA from sorted memory subsets. TCR cDNA was made using 5'RACE template switching, a step that added a universal primer site and unique molecular identifiers. Priming for cDNA synthesis came from both the TCR alpha and TCR beta constant segments. Libraries were amplified in two PCR steps, with sample barcodes and sequencing adapters added in the second step. Sequencing of the libraries was done on either Illumina HiSeq 2500 (2x100 bp) or NovaSeq (2x150 bp). As for how the authors treated the data: Demultiplexing of reads and collapsing into UMI consensus sequences were performed with MIGEC, and V(D)J alignment was carried out with MiXCR. Vaccine-responding clonotypes were identified with edgeR using replicate PBMC samples, with FDR below 0.01 and a log2 fold change above 5 up to day 15 being required. Bulk clonotypes were assigned CD4 or CD8 identity according to which sequenced CD4 or CD8 repertoire held them at higher abundance. Clonotype frequencies in memory subsets were weighted by FACS-sorted cell numbers to estimate each clone's distribution across memory phenotypes. In-frame beta chains were kept once TCRdb had trimmed the public reads at Q25 with fastp and called clones with MiXCR. Every entry covers one CDR3 protein and lists the most common genes and DNA from its rows. These V and J calls originate from TCRdb's pipeline instead of the authors' own analysis. The sample yields approximately 24,000 distinct CDR3 sequences; 5% to 6% were counted once. The ten biggest clones cover approximately 10% of the sample.

Looking up the germline V gene (reference sequence) yields CDR1 DFQATT and CDR2 SNEGSKA. From its cysteine to its phenylalanine, the CDR3 spans 15 amino acids. Solely the CDR3 DNA is kept, with 45 bases framed from the first base. The germline V end is reduced by 2 bases and the J end by 5 bases; junction bases left unmatched: 11. About this clonotype itself: No base-level quality is on record; no much larger clone is a single base apart.

Sequencing used PBMCs, either bulk or a sorted T-cell subset (CD4+, CD8+, memory, or dextramer-sorted; not recorded which), obtained 15 days after the yellow fever booster vaccination. This receptor chain uses TRBV20-1 and TRBJ2-5; TRBD2 lines up with 7 middle nucleotides. The TCR was taken from a man aged 25 to 40 who received the YFV17D yellow fever vaccine. The CDR3 has the sequence CSARHSGGGGETQYF. The DNA is as follows: TGCAGTGCTAGACATTCGGGGGGTGGGGGTGAGACCCAGTACTTC.